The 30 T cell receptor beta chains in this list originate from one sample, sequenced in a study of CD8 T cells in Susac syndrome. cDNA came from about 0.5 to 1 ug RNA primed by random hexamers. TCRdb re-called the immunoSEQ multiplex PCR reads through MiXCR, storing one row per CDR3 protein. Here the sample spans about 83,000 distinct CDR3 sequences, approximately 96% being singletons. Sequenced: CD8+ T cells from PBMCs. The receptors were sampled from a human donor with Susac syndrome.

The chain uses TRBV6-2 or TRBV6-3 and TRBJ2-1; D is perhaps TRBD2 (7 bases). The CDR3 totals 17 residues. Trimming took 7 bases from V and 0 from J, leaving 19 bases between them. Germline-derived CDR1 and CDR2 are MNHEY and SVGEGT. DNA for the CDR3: TGTGCCAGCATCAATATGGGGGGGCCATCCTCCTACAATGAGCAGTTCTTC. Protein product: CASINMGGPSSYNEQFF.

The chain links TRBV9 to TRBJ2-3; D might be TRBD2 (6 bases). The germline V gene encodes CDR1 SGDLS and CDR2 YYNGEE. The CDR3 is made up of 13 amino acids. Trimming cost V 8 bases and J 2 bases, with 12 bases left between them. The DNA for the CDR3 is TGTGCCAGTCAGGAGGGCTACACAGATACGCAGTATTTT. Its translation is CASQEGYTDTQYF.

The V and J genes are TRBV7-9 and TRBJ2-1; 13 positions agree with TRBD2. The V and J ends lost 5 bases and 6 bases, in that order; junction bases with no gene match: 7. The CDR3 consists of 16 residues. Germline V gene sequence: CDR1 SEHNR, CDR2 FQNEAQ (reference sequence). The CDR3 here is CASSPTSGGEANEQFF. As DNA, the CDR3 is TGTGCCAGCAGCCCCACTAGCGGGGGGGAGGCCAATGAGCAGTTCTTC.

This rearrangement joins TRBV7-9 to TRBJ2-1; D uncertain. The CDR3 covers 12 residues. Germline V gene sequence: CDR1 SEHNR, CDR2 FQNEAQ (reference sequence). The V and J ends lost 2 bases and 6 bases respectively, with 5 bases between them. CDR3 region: CASSLPANEQFF. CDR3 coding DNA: TGTGCCAGCAGCTTACCGGCCAATGAGCAGTTCTTC.

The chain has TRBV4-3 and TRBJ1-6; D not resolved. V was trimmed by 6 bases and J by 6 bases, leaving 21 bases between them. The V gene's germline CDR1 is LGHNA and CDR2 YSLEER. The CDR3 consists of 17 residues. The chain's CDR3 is CASSPGVLVWGNSPLHF. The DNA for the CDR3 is TGCGCCAGCAGTCCCGGGGTCTTGGTATGGGGTAATTCACCCCTCCACTTT.

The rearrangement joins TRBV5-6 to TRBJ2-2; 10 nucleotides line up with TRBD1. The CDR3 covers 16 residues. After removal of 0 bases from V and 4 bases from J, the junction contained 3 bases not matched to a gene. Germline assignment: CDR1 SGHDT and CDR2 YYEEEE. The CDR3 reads CASSLGTGGPTGELFF. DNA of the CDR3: TGTGCCAGCAGCTTGGGGACAGGGGGTCCCACCGGGGAGCTGTTTTTT. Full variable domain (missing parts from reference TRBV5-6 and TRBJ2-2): DAGVTQSPTHLIKTRGQQVTLRCSPKSGHDTVSWYQQALGQGPQFIFQYYEEEERQRGNFPDRFSGHQFPNYSSELNVNALLLGDSALYLCASSLGTGGPTGELFFGEGSRLTVL.

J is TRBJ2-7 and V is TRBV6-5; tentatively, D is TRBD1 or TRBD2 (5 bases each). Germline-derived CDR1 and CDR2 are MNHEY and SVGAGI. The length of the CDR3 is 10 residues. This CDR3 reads CRGRVCEQYV. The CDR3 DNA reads TGCCGGGGCAGGGTATGCGAGCAGTACGTC.

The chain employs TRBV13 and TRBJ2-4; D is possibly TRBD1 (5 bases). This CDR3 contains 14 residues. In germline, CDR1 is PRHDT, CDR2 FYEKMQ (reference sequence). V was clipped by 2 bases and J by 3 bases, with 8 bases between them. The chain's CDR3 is CASSLRQNKNIQYF. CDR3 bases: TGTGCCAGCAGCTTACGACAGAACAAAAACATTCAGTACTTC.

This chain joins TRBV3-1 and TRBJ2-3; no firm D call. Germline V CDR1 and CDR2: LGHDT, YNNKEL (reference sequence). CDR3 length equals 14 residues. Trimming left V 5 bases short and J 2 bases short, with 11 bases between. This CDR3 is CASSTPGYTDTQYF. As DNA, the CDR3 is TGTGCCAGCAGCACCCCGGGCTACACAGATACGCAGTATTTT.

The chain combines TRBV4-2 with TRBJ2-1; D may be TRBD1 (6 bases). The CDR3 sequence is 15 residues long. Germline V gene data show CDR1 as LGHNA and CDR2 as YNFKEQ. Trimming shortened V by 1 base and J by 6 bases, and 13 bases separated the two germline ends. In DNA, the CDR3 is TGTGCCAGCAGCCAAGCTGTGGGGGCGAGCAATGAGCAGTTCTTC. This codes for CASSQAVGASNEQFF.

CDR3 sequence (DNA): TGTGCCAGTAGTACCGGGACTAGCGGTTACAATGAGCAGTTCTTC. Translated: CASSTGTSGYNEQFF. The chain uses TRBV19 and TRBJ2-1; 11 bases match TRBD2. The CDR3 totals 15 residues. The germline CDR1 and CDR2 sequences are LNHDA and SQIVND (reference sequence). V was pared by 4 bases and J by 4 bases, with 3 bases of the junction left unmatched.

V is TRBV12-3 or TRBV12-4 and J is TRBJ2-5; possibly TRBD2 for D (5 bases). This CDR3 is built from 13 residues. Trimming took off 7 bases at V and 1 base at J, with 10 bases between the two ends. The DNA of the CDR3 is TGTGCCAGCAAACTAGGCCTCCAAGAGACCCAGTACTTC. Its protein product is CASKLGLQETQYF.

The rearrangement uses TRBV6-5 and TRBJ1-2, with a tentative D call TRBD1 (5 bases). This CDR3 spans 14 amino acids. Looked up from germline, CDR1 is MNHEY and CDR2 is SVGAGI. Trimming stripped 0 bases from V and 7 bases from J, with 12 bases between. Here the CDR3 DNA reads TGTGCCAGCAGTTACTCTGGAGGGGAAGTTGGCTACACCTTC. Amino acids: CASSYSGGEVGYTF.

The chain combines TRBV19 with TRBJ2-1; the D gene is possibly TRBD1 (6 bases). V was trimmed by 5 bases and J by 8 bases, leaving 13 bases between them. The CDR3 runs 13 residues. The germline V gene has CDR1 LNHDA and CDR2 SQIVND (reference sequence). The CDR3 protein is CASSPPTGYEQFF. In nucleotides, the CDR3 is TGTGCCAGTAGTCCCCCCACAGGGTATGAGCAGTTCTTC.

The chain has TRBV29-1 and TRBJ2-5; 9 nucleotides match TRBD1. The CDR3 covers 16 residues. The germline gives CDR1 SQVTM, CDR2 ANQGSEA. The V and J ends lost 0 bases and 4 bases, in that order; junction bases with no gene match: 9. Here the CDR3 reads CSVEEPQGARRETQYF. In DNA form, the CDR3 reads TGCAGCGTTGAAGAGCCACAGGGGGCGAGGCGAGAGACCCAGTACTTC.

CDR3 coding DNA: TGCAGCGTTGAAGATCGGAATGAAAAACTGTTTTTT. It translates to CSVEDRNEKLFF. This chain connects TRBV29-1 to TRBJ1-4; the D is unclear. Germline-derived CDR1 and CDR2 are SQVTM and ANQGSEA. CDR3 length: 12 amino acids. The V and J ends lost 0 bases and 5 bases respectively, with 4 bases between them.

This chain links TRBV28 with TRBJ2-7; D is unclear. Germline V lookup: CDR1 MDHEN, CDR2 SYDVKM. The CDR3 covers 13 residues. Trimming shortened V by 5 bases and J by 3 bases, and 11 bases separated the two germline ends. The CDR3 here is CASSRRSRYEQYF. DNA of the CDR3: TGTGCCAGCAGTCGCAGAAGCCGCTACGAGCAGTACTTC.

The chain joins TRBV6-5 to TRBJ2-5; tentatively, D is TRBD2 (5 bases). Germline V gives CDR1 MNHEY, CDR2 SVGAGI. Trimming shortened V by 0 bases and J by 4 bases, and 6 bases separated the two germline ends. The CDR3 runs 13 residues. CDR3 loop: CASSYSGRETQYF. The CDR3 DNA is TGTGCCAGCAGTTACTCAGGGAGAGAGACCCAGTACTTC.

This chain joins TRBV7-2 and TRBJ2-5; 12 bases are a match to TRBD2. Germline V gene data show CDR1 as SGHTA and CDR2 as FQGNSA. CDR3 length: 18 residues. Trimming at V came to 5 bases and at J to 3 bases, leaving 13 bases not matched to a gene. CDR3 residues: CASSPWLAGGPNEETQYF. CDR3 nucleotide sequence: TGTGCCAGCAGCCCCTGGCTAGCGGGGGGGCCTAATGAAGAGACCCAGTACTTC. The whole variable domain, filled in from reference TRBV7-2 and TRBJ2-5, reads GAGVSQSPSNKVTEKGKDVELRCDPISGHTALYWYRQSLGQGLEFLIYFQGNSAPDKSGLPSDRFSAERTGGSVSTLTIQRTQQEDSAVYLCASSPWLAGGPNEETQYFGPGTRLLVL.

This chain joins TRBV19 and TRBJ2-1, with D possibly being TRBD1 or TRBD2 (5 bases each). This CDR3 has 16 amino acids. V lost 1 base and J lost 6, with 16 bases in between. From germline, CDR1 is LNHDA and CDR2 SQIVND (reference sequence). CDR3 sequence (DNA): TGTGCCAGTAGTATAGTACTAGGGCAGGGTCGCAATGAGCAGTTCTTC. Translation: CASSIVLGQGRNEQFF.

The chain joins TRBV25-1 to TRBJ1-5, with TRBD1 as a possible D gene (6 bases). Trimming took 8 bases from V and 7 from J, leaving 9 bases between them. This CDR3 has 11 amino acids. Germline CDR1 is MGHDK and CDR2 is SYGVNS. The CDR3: CASSRGQPQHF. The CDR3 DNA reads TGTGCCAGCTCAAGGGGGCAGCCCCAGCATTTT.

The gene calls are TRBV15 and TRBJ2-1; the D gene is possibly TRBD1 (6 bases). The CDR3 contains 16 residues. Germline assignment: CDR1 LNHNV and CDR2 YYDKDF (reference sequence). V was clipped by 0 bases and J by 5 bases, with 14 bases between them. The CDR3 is CATSRDSTGNDNEQFF. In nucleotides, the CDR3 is TGTGCCACCAGCAGAGATAGCACAGGGAACGACAATGAGCAGTTCTTC. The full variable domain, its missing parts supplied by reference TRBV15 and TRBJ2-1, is DAMVIQNPRYQVTQFGKPVTLSCSQTLNHNVMYWYQQKSSQAPKLLFHYYDKDFNNEADTPDNFQSRRPNTSFCFLDIRSPGLGDTAMYLCATSRDSTGNDNEQFFGPGTRLTVL.

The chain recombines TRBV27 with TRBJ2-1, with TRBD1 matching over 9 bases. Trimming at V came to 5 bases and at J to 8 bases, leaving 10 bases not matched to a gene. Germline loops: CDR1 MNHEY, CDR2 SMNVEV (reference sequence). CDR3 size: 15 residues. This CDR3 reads CASSNTGTGTDEQFF. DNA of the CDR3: TGTGCCAGCAGTAATACCGGGACAGGGACGGATGAGCAGTTCTTC.

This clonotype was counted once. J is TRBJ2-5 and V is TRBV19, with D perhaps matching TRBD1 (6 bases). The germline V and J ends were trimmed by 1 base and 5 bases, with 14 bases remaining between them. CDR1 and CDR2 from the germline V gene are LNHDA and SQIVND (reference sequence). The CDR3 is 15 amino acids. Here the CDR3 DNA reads TGTGCCAGTAGTATAGGAGGTGGGGGCGCGGAGACCCAGTACTTC. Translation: CASSIGGGGAETQYF.

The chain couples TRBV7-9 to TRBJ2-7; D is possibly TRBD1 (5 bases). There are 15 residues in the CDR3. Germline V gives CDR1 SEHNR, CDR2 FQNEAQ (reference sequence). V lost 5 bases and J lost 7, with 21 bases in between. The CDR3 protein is CASSPEVAGSREQYF. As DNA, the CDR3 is TGTGCCAGCAGCCCCGAGGTGGCAGGGTCTCGAGAGCAGTACTTC.

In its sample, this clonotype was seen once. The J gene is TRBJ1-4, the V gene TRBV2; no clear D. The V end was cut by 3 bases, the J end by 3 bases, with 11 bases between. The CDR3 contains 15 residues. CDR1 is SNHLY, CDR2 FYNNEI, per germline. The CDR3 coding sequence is TGTGCCAGCAGTGATATGGGATCGGCTAATGAAAAACTGTTTTTT. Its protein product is CASSDMGSANEKLFF.

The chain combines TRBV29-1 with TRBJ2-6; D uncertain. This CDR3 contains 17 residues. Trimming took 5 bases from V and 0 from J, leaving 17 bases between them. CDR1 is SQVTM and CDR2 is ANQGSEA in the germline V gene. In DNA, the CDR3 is TGCAGCGTTTTCGCAATGGAAGATCCCTCTGGGGCCAACGTCCTGACTTTC. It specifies CSVFAMEDPSGANVLTF.

The CDR3 sequence: CASSPSRAAYNEQFF. The CDR3 DNA reads as TGTGCCAGCAGCCCAAGCCGGGCAGCCTACAATGAGCAGTTCTTC. The rearrangement links TRBV7-3 to TRBJ2-1, with D unresolved. The V gene's germline CDR1 is SGHTA and CDR2 FQGTGA. There are 15 residues in the CDR3. V dropped 5 bases and J dropped 2 bases, with 13 bases sitting between them.

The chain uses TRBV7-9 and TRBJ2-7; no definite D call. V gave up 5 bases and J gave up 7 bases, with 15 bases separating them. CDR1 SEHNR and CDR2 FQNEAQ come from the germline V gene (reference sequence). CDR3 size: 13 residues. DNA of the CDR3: TGTGCCAGCAGCCTCAGCGAGGCATGGGAGCAGTACTTC. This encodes CASSLSEAWEQYF.

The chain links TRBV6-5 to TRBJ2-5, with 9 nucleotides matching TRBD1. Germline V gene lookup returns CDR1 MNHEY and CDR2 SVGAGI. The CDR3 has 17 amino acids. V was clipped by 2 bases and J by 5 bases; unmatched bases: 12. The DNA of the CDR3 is TGTGCCAGCAGTTACGTCAGGGACAGGGTGGTCACGGAGACCCAGTACTTC. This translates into CASSYVRDRVVTETQYF.